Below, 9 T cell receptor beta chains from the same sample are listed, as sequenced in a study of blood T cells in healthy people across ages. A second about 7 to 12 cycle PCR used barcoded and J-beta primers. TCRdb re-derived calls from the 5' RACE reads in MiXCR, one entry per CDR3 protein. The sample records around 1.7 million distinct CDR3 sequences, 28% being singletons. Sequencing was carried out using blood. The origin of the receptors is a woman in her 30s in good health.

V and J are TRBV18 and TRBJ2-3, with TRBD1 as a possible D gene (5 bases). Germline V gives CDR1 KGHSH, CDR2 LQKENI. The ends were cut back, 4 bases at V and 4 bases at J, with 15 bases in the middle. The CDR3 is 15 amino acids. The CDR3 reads CASSRTQGNPDTQYF. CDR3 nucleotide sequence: TGTGCCAGCTCACGCACCCAGGGTAACCCAGATACGCAGTATTTT.

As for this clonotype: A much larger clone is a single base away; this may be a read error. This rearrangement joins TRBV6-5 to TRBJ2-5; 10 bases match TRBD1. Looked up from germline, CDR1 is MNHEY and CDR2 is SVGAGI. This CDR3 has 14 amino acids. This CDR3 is CVSSQTGGRETQYF. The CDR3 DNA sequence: TGTGTCAGCAGTCAGACAGGGGGCCGGGAGACCCAGTACTTC.

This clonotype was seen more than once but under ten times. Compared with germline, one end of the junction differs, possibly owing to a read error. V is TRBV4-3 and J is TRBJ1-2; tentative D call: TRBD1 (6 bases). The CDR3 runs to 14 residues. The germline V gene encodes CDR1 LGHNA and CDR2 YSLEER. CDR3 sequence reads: CANSQDGGAYGYTF. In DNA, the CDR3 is TGCGCCAACAGCCAAGATGGGGGCGCCTATGGCTACACCTTC.

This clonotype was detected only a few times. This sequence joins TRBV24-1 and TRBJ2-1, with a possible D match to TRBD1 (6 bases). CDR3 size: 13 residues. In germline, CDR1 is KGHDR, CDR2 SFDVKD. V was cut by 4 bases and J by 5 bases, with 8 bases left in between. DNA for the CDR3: TGTGCCACCAGTGAACAGGGACACAATGAGCAGTTCTTC. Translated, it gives CATSEQGHNEQFF.

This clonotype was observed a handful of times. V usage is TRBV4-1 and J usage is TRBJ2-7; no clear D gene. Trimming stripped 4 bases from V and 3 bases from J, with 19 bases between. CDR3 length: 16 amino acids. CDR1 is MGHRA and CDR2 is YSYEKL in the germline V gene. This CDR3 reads CASSPRGLDGGYEQYF. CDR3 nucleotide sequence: TGCGCCAGCAGCCCCCGCGGTCTCGACGGTGGCTACGAGCAGTACTTC.

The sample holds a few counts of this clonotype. This CDR3 reads CASSMRPGVPDTQYF. CDR3 coding DNA: TGTGCCAGCAGCATGAGGCCGGGGGTCCCAGATACGCAGTATTTT. This chain links TRBV7-2 with TRBJ2-3, with a possible D match to TRBD2 (6 bases). V was clipped by 5 bases and J by 4 bases, with 16 bases between them. The CDR3 covers 15 residues. The germline V gene encodes CDR1 SGHTA and CDR2 FQGNSA.

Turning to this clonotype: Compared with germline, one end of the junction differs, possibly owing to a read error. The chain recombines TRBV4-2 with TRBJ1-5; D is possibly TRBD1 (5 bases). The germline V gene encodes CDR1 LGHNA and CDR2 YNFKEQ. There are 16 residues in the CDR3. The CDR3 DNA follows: TGTGCCAGCAGGCAAGGGACCGATTATAGCAATCAGCCCCAGCATTTT. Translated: CASRQGTDYSNQPQHF.

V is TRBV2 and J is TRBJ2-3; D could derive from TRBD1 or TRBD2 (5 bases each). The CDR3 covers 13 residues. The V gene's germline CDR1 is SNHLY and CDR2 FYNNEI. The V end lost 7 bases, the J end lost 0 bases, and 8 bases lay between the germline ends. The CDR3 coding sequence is TGTGCCAGCATGGGGGACAGCACAGATACGCAGTATTTT. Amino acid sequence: CASMGDSTDTQYF. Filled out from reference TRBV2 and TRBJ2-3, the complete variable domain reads EPEVTQTPSHQVTQMGQEVILRCVPISNHLYFYWYRQILGQKVEFLVSFYNNEISEKSEIFDDQFSVERPDGSNFTLKIRSTKLEDSAMYFCASMGDSTDTQYFGPGTRLTVL.

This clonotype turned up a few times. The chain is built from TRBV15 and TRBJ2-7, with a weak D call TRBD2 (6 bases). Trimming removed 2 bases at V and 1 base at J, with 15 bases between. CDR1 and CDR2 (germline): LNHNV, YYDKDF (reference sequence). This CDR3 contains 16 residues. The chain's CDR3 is CATSRTSGQYSYEQYF. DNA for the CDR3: TGTGCCACCAGCAGAACGAGCGGGCAGTATTCCTACGAGCAGTACTTC.